The present T cell receptor (beta chain) was sequenced within a study of T cells in Graves' hyperthyroidism and ophthalmopathy. Study-level points and caveats: The model's output predicted ophthalmopathy at a median of approximately 6.5 months prior to onset.

This CDR3 contains 15 residues. Trimming stripped 2 bases from V and 3 bases from J, with 14 bases between. Germline CDR1 and CDR2: MDHEN and SYDVKM. RNA transcripts served as the template for amplifying TCR beta CDR3 regions. First-round RT-PCR targeting the TCR CDR3 was performed with the HTBI primer set. TCRdb analysed the multiplex PCR reads with MiXCR anew, one entry per CDR3 protein. The table records over 250,000 distinct CDR3 sequences, under 30% of them present only once. This clonotype appeared a few times. The antigen is undetermined. The sequence was obtained from a man in his forties or fifties with Graves' hyperthyroidism that later progressed to Graves' ophthalmopathy. The chain combines TRBV28 with TRBJ2-7, with D possibly being TRBD1 (6 bases). The specimen sequenced was blood. The CDR3 protein is CASSLEGVLSYEQYF. For the CDR3, the DNA is TGTGCCAGCAGTTTAGAGGGGGTTTTGAGCTACGAGCAGTACTTC.